Listed here are 23 T cell receptor beta chains from one sample, sequenced in a study of T cells in localized non-small cell lung cancer. The table came from immunoSEQ multiplex PCR; TCRdb's copy has only in-frame clones and leaves some out. Among tens of thousands of clones listed, around 87% were seen once. Material: PBMCs, obtained before any cancer treatment. All receptors derive from a female donor with stage II lung adenocarcinoma.

The chain employs TRBV11-2 and TRBJ2-7; tentatively, D is TRBD1 (6 bases). The germline gives CDR1 SGHAT, CDR2 FQNNGV. The V and J ends lost 4 bases and 3 bases respectively, with 13 bases between them. This CDR3 is built from 14 residues. The CDR3 sequence is CASSSETGFYEQYF. CDR3 nucleotides: TGTGCCAGCAGCTCGGAGACAGGCTTCTACGAGCAGTACTTC.

J is TRBJ1-2 and V is TRBV7-2; D ambiguous. The germline V and J ends were trimmed by 2 bases and 4 bases, with 17 bases remaining between them. Per the germline V gene, CDR1 is SGHTA and CDR2 is FQGNSA. The CDR3 consists of 16 residues. Written as DNA, the CDR3 is TGTGCCAGCAGCTTACATGGGAGGATTCTGGGCTATGGCTACACCTTC. Protein: CASSLHGRILGYGYTF.

The V gene is TRBV21-1, the J gene TRBJ1-2; the tabulated D call, TRBD1, remains unverified against the DNA. TRBV21-1 is deemed a pseudogene. The CDR3 consists of 13 residues. CDR3 amino acids: CASSNGGSYGYTF. As DNA, the CDR3 is TGTGCCAGCAGCAATGGGGGCAGCTATGGCTACACCTTC.

The CDR3 sequence is CASRIGTGPSYGYTF. For the CDR3, the DNA is TGTGCCAGCAGGATCGGGACAGGGCCATCCTATGGCTACACCTTC. The chain links TRBV6-1 to TRBJ1-2; TRBD1 matches at 9 bases. The ends lost 6 bases at V and 4 bases at J; junction bases unmatched: 9. The germline V gene encodes CDR1 MNHNS and CDR2 SASEGT. This CDR3 has 15 residues.

This rearrangement joins TRBV5-1 to TRBJ2-2; 10 positions agree with TRBD1. The CDR3 is made up of 18 amino acids. The germline V gene encodes CDR1 SGHRS and CDR2 YFSETQ. V trimming: 4 bases; J trimming: 4 bases; junction bases outside the gene matches: 13. For the CDR3, the DNA is TGCGCCAGCAGCCCGGGACAGGGGCGTAGTAGTAGCACCGGGGAGCTGTTTTTT. The encoded protein is CASSPGQGRSSSTGELFF.

The rearrangement uses TRBV9 and TRBJ2-4, with 13 bases that match TRBD2. CDR3 size: 19 residues. V lost 0 bases, J lost 1 base, and 7 bases stayed unmatched. Germline CDR1 is SGDLS and CDR2 is YYNGEE. The CDR3: CASSVDPLAGGPAKNIQYF. In DNA, the CDR3 is TGTGCCAGCAGCGTAGACCCACTAGCGGGGGGGCCGGCCAAAAACATTCAGTACTTC.

The chain employs TRBV11-2 and TRBJ1-1; D is uncertain. Germline CDR1 reads SGHAT; CDR2 reads FQNNGV. This CDR3 is built from 13 residues. V was trimmed by 3 bases and J by 5 bases, leaving 10 bases between them. The CDR3 loop reads CASSFSVQTEAFF. CDR3 in DNA: TGTGCCAGCAGCTTTAGTGTCCAGACTGAAGCTTTCTTT. Using reference TRBV11-2 and TRBJ1-1 for the parts outside the CDR3, the full variable domain is EAGVAQSPRYKIIEKRQSVAFWCNPISGHATLYWYQQILGQGPKLLIQFQNNGVVDDSQLPKDRFSAERLKGVDSTLKIQPAKLEDSAVYLCASSFSVQTEAFFGQGTRLTVV.

V gene TRBV19 combines with J gene TRBJ1-1, with 8 bases fitting TRBD1. The V and J ends lost 1 base and 3 bases, in that order; junction bases with no gene match: 13. The germline gives CDR1 LNHDA, CDR2 SQIVND (reference sequence). The CDR3 consists of 18 residues. DNA for the CDR3: TGTGCCAGTAGTATAGTCCGAGGGAGGACAGGGCGGTACACTGAAGCTTTCTTT. Protein sequence: CASSIVRGRTGRYTEAFF.

The rearrangement links TRBV18 to TRBJ2-2, with TRBD1 identical over 9 bases. V gave up 4 bases and J gave up 6 bases; unmatched junction bases: 9. The CDR3 runs 16 residues. Germline assignment: CDR1 KGHSH and CDR2 LQKENI. CDR3 DNA sequence: TGTGCCAGCTCACTGACAAGGGACAGGGAGGCCGGGGAGCTGTTTTTT. Amino acid sequence: CASSLTRDREAGELFF. Full variable domain (missing parts from reference TRBV18 and TRBJ2-2): NAGVMQNPRHLVRRRGQEARLRCSPMKGHSHVYWYRQLPEEGLKFMVYLQKENIIDESGMPKERFSAEFPKEGPSILRIQQVVRGDSAAYFCASSLTRDREAGELFFGEGSRLTVL.

The chain combines TRBV10-3 with TRBJ1-3; D is undetermined. The germline CDR1 and CDR2 sequences are ENHRY and SYGVKD. This CDR3 has 16 amino acids. V dropped 4 bases and J dropped 0 bases, with 13 bases sitting between them. The CDR3 protein is CAISASDGYSGNTIYF. CDR3 nucleotides: TGTGCCATCAGTGCATCGGACGGCTACTCTGGAAACACCATATATTTT.

This chain links TRBV27 with TRBJ1-1; possible D gene TRBD1, 5 bases. Trimming removed 2 bases at V and 0 bases at J, with 10 bases between. Germline CDR1 reads MNHEY; CDR2 reads SMNVEV (reference sequence). The CDR3 has 15 residues. The CDR3 DNA is TGTGCCAGCAGTTTAGAGGGGACCGTGAACACTGAAGCTTTCTTT. As protein: CASSLEGTVNTEAFF.

The J gene is TRBJ2-5, the V gene TRBV5-1; possibly TRBD2 for D (5 bases). The germline CDR1 and CDR2 sequences are SGHRS and YFSETQ. Trimming pared 5 bases from V and 5 bases from J, leaving 19 bases between. CDR3 length equals 15 residues. DNA for the CDR3: TGCGCCAGCAGGTCAAGGACTGACCAACGGGAGACCCAGTACTTC. Amino acid sequence: CASRSRTDQRETQYF.

In its sample, this clone was seen a few times. The chain carries TRBV18 and TRBJ1-2; unclear D gene. CDR1 is KGHSH and CDR2 is LQKENI in the germline V gene. Trimming stripped 5 bases from V and 4 bases from J, with 17 bases between. This CDR3 is 15 amino acids long. This CDR3 reads CASSAAEGGRYGYTF. The CDR3 DNA is TGTGCCAGCTCAGCGGCGGAAGGAGGTCGCTATGGCTACACCTTC.

The V and J genes are TRBV6-1 and TRBJ2-6, with TRBD1 matching over 9 bases. Looked up from germline, CDR1 is MNHNS and CDR2 is SASEGT. With V trimmed by 6 bases and J by 4 bases, 4 bases remained unmatched. The CDR3 has 15 amino acids. The CDR3, as DNA: TGTGCCAGCAGACAGGGGGCGCAAGGGGCCAACGTCCTGACTTTC. Residues: CASRQGAQGANVLTF.

V usage is TRBV7-2 and J usage is TRBJ1-5, with a tentative D call TRBD1 (6 bases). The CDR3 runs to 16 residues. The ends were cut back, 5 bases at V and 2 bases at J, with 16 bases in the middle. Looked up from germline, CDR1 is SGHTA and CDR2 is FQGNSA. The CDR3 region is CASSPGQTDGNQPQHF. CDR3 nucleotide sequence: TGTGCCAGCAGCCCCGGACAGACCGATGGCAATCAGCCCCAGCATTTT.

The CDR3 DNA is TGTGCCAGCAGCAAAGGAGCCTTTCCGACAGGGTATAATCAGCCCCAGCATTTT. Residues: CASSKGAFPTGYNQPQHF. V and J are TRBV21-1 and TRBJ1-5; the table assigns TRBD1, which was not confirmed against the DNA. TRBV21-1 is a listed pseudogene. The CDR3 has 18 amino acids.

This chain uses TRBV10-3 with TRBJ1-2; D is perhaps TRBD1 (5 bases). The germline V gene has CDR1 ENHRY and CDR2 SYGVKD. This CDR3 spans 18 amino acids. V gave up 1 base and J gave up 1 base, with 19 bases separating them. Here the CDR3 DNA reads TGTGCCATCAGTGAGTGGGGGACGGGGCTAGGCAGTAACTATGGCTACACCTTC. Translated: CAISEWGTGLGSNYGYTF.

CDR3 DNA sequence: TGTGCCAGCAGCTCGGGACCAGGACCCAATGAGCAGTTCTTC. Translating it yields CASSSGPGPNEQFF. The genes are TRBV11-3 and TRBJ2-1; D tentatively reads TRBD1 or TRBD2 (5 bases each). V was shortened by 4 bases and J by 6 bases, with 13 bases between the two germline ends. The CDR3 has 14 amino acids. CDR1 and CDR2 (germline): SGHNT, YENEEA.

The table lists this clone with a few counts. This sequence joins TRBV6-6 and TRBJ1-2; 7 bases agree with TRBD1. V lost 10 bases to trimming and J lost 4 bases; unmatched junction nucleotides: 9. The CDR3 has 13 residues. CDR1 is MNHNY, CDR2 SVGAGI, per germline (reference sequence). CDR3 DNA: TGTGCCACCGCTCCAGGGGGTGGCTATGGCTACACCTTC. This encodes CATAPGGGYGYTF.

The count of this clone is one. V gene TRBV6-1 combines with J gene TRBJ2-5; maybe TRBD2 (6 bases). The CDR3 is made up of 14 amino acids. Deletions cut 1 base from V and 9 bases from J, with 15 bases between. CDR1 is MNHNS and CDR2 is SASEGT in the germline V gene. CDR3 DNA: TGTGCCAGCAGTGAAGTAGGAGGAGGGTCGGCCCAGTACTTC. This gives the protein CASSEVGGGSAQYF.

V usage is TRBV11-1 and J usage is TRBJ2-5; no clear D gene. Between the trimmed V and J ends, which lost 5 bases and 4 bases, there was a span of 17 bases. Germline loops: CDR1 SGHAT, CDR2 FQDESV (reference sequence). The CDR3 consists of 15 residues. DNA of the CDR3: TGTGCCAGCAGCGCATATCCGGCAGGACGAGAGACCCAGTACTTC. It yields the protein CASSAYPAGRETQYF. Variable domain in full (rest from reference TRBV11-1 and TRBJ2-5): EAEVAQSPRYKITEKSQAVAFWCDPISGHATLYWYRQILGQGPELLVQFQDESVVDDSQLPKDRFSAERLKGVDSTLKIQPAELGDSAMYLCASSAYPAGRETQYFGPGTRLLVL.

The chain carries TRBV2 and TRBJ2-5, with D perhaps matching TRBD2 (6 bases). In germline, CDR1 is SNHLY, CDR2 FYNNEI. The CDR3 extends over 11 amino acids. V lost 8 bases, J lost 4 bases, and 8 bases lay in between. CDR3 coding DNA: TGTGCCAGCTGGGGAGGAGAGACCCAGTACTTC. Its protein is CASWGGETQYF. The whole variable domain, filled in from reference TRBV2 and TRBJ2-5, reads EPEVTQTPSHQVTQMGQEVILRCVPISNHLYFYWYRQILGQKVEFLVSFYNNEISEKSEIFDDQFSVERPDGSNFTLKIRSTKLEDSAMYFCASWGGETQYFGPGTRLLVL.

The chain uses TRBV5-5 and TRBJ1-2; D is uncertain. V was shortened by 2 bases and J by 1 base, with 9 bases between the two germline ends. Germline V gene sequence: CDR1 SGHKS, CDR2 YYEKEE (reference sequence). CDR3 length: 14 residues. CDR3 bases: TGTGCCAGCAGCTTTGCCACCTTTAACTATGGCTACACCTTC. Translating gives CASSFATFNYGYTF.